This paragraph covers one T cell receptor (beta chain) sequence. The antigen this receptor binds is unknown. Base qualities are not at hand, and no much larger clone is one base apart. In Seattle, one collaborating source enrolled patients while the infection was active and tracked those patients longitudinally over the course of disease. Whole blood was collected in K2EDTA tubes by collaborating institutions according to the institutions' own protocols. Collaborator samples were shipped for TCRbeta analysis as frozen whole blood, isolated PBMCs, or DNA extracted from either sample type. This sample is drawn from a study of blood T cell repertoires in COVID-19 (dated by TCRdb to the early 2020s). Regarding the study in general: Samples from collaborators originated in the United States, Italy and Spain and spanned both the acute and convalescent phases of COVID-19. The prospective study material was composed of cDNA or gDNA derived from T cells, B-cell-depleted T cells, or PBMCs. The dataset comprised deeply sampled blood TCRbeta repertoires from subjects exposed to, actively infected with, or recovered from COVID-19. A freely available public database, intended as a resource for researchers studying the immune response to SARS-CoV-2, is where the repertoires were released. Samples came from the ongoing ImmuneRACE study (first 160 participants) plus 1,254 subjects from 6 global collaborators. Nearly every sample came with metadata listing a de-identified subject ID, COVID-19 status, age in years and sex. Where available, HLA class I and class II types were obtained from metadata supplied by the sample provider rather than from assay-based typing. Summary of the overall study and its limitations: Clinical and demographic metadata were provided uncurated, with the amount varying by source and participant.

TCRbeta CDR3 regions were amplified from genomic DNA using the immunoSEQ Assay, a bias-controlled multiplex PCR. Per the original workflow: Nucleated cell counts per sample were estimated from amplification of reference gene primers within the assay. To quantify the absolute abundance of each unique TCRbeta CDR3 rearrangement, sequence reads were collapsed and filtered. For each sample, productive Simpson clonality was calculated as the square root of Simpson's diversity index across productive rearrangements. TCRdb limited this immuneACCESS table to in-frame rearrangements with V and J called. A share of clones is missing; checked studies link under half to unresolved V genes, and the rest is unexplained. D and trimming come from the DNA, and the V and J calls and clone size come from that table. This sample gives a few hundred thousand clones in total; about nine tenths of them show up just once. Of the sample, 6.3% is held by the ten largest clones.

V is cut by 4 bases and J by 0 bases, and the space between the germline ends is 10 bases. From cysteine to phenylalanine, the CDR3 is 15 amino acids long. Only the CDR3 DNA stays, 45 bases, in frame from base 1. Based on the germline V gene, the CDR1 and CDR2 sequences are SGHTS and YDEGEE. The sequence links TRBV5-8 to TRBJ1-4; the D gene is possibly TRBD1, with 5 bases matching. Material for sequencing was peripheral blood. The sequence was collected from a woman between 50 and 59 years old with COVID-19, enrolled during active disease. The CDR3 region: CASSVTVSTNEKLFF. The sequence in DNA is TGTGCCAGCAGCGTGACAGTATCAACTAATGAAAAACTGTTTTTT.